The 24 T cell receptor beta chains listed next were all sequenced from one sample in a study of control samples from healthy donors and cancer patients. Libraries were prepared by immunoSEQ multiplex PCR; TCRdb keeps only in-frame clonotypes and omits some of them. Here the sample spans 130,000 to 150,000 clones, 91% being singletons. The sequencing sample was made of blood. These receptors were taken from a man under 40 in good health.

The gene calls are TRBV7-9 and TRBJ1-2, with 9 bases lining up with TRBD1. This CDR3 has 16 amino acids. The V and J ends lost 0 bases and 8 bases, in that order; junction bases with no gene match: 10. CDR1 SEHNR and CDR2 FQNEAQ come from the germline V gene (reference sequence). The CDR3 DNA reads TGTGCCAGCAGCTTAGCGTCCCCCGGGACAGGGAGGGGCTACACCTTC. It translates to CASSLASPGTGRGYTF.

The CDR3 reads CASSLRTSGGIGTDTQYF. Written as DNA, the CDR3 is TGTGCCAGCAGCCTCAGGACTAGCGGGGGAATAGGCACAGATACGCAGTATTTT. The V call is TRBV3-1 (or the pseudogene TRBV3-2), the J call TRBJ2-3; 13 positions match TRBD2. V lost 4 bases and J lost 1; bases outside the gene matches: 8. The CDR3 runs 18 residues. Germline CDR1 reads LGHDT; CDR2 reads YNNKEL (reference sequence).

J is TRBJ2-7 and V is TRBV5-1, with D perhaps matching TRBD1 (7 bases). V was trimmed by 3 bases and J by 2 bases, leaving 15 bases between them. The CDR3 contains 15 residues. The V gene's germline CDR1 is SGHRS and CDR2 YFSETQ. The CDR3 reads CASSWGDSLTYEQYF. CDR3 in DNA: TGCGCCAGCAGCTGGGGGGACAGCCTCACCTACGAGCAGTACTTC.

CDR3 nucleotides: TGTGCCAGCAGCTTAGATAGAGGGGATGAAGCTTTCTTT. Its protein is CASSLDRGDEAFF. The chain joins TRBV11-3 to TRBJ1-1; possible D gene TRBD1, 5 bases. Germline V CDR1 and CDR2: SGHNT, YENEEA. This CDR3 spans 13 amino acids. Trimming took 0 bases from V and 7 from J, leaving 9 bases between them.

The chain has TRBV3-1 (or the pseudogene TRBV3-2) and TRBJ2-7, with 8 bases fitting TRBD2. Germline lookup yields CDR1 LGHDT and CDR2 YNNKEL (reference sequence). J was trimmed by 5 bases and V by 6 bases; bases with no gene match: 12. The CDR3 loop spans 15 amino acids. The CDR3 DNA reads as TGTGCCAGCAGAGATCGCGGGGGGCCAAGTGACGAGCAGTACTTC. Translation: CASRDRGGPSDEQYF.

The chain links TRBV5-5 to TRBJ1-1; no definite D call. The germline V gene encodes CDR1 SGHKS and CDR2 YYEKEE (reference sequence). V shed 4 bases and J shed 4 bases, with 14 bases lying between them. The CDR3 runs to 14 residues. The CDR3 sequence is CASSREGGSTEAFF. DNA of the CDR3: TGTGCCAGCAGCCGGGAGGGTGGGAGCACTGAAGCTTTCTTT. Full variable domain (remainder filled in from reference TRBV5-5 and TRBJ1-1): DAGVTQSPTHLIKTRGQQVTLRCSPISGHKSVSWYQQVLGQGPQFIFQYYEKEERGRGNFPDRFSARQFPNYSSELNVNALLLGDSALYLCASSREGGSTEAFFGQGTRLTVV.

The chain recombines TRBV14 with TRBJ1-2; tentative D call: TRBD1 (6 bases). V gave up 3 bases and J gave up 4 bases, with 18 bases separating them. The CDR3 covers 16 residues. Germline-derived CDR1 and CDR2 are SGHDN and FVKESK. The CDR3 sequence: CASSHGSRGFVYGYTF. The CDR3 coding sequence is TGTGCCAGCAGCCACGGTTCGAGGGGGTTTGTCTATGGCTACACCTTC. Based on the CDR3 plus reference TRBV14 and TRBJ1-2, the full variable domain is EAGVTQFPSHSVIEKGQTVTLRCDPISGHDNLYWYRRVMGKEIKFLLHFVKESKQDESGMPNNRFLAERTGGTYSTLKVQPAELEDSGVYFCASSHGSRGFVYGYTFGSGTRLTVV.

V gene TRBV28 combines with J gene TRBJ1-2; 7 bases match TRBD1. Germline CDR1 reads MDHEN; CDR2 reads SYDVKM. The CDR3 is 15 residues long. V shed 5 bases and J 5 bases; nucleotides not matched to a gene: 11. CDR3: CASSTSRTGDYGYTF. CDR3 DNA sequence: TGTGCCAGCAGTACCTCGAGGACAGGCGATTATGGCTACACCTTC.

The chain joins TRBV19 to TRBJ1-5; D not resolved. The V gene's germline CDR1 is LNHDA and CDR2 SQIVND (reference sequence). Trimming shortened V by 5 bases and J by 7 bases, and 9 bases separated the two germline ends. The CDR3 spans 12 residues. CDR3 residues: CASSAIGQPQHF. DNA for the CDR3: TGTGCCAGTAGTGCGATAGGGCAGCCCCAGCATTTT.

CDR3 nucleotide sequence: TGTGCCAGCAGCCCTAGGAGGACTAGCGGGAACACCGGGGAGCTGTTTTTT. Translated: CASSPRRTSGNTGELFF. V gene TRBV11-2 combines with J gene TRBJ2-2, with 10 bases that match TRBD2. CDR1 is SGHAT, CDR2 FQNNGV, per germline. This CDR3 is built from 17 residues. V dropped 5 bases and J dropped 1; count of bases not matched to a gene: 7.

This clone was seen just once. The V gene is TRBV2, the J gene TRBJ1-5; 8 bases are shared with TRBD1. Looked up from germline, CDR1 is SNHLY and CDR2 is FYNNEI. The CDR3 is 16 residues long. J gave up 4 bases and V 7 bases, and 12 bases lay outside the gene matches. The CDR3 loop is CASTYGQGLGNQPQHF. The CDR3 DNA is TGTGCCAGCACTTACGGACAGGGACTGGGAAATCAGCCCCAGCATTTT.

The chain combines TRBV19 with TRBJ1-4; 8 bases align to TRBD1. Germline V gene lookup returns CDR1 LNHDA and CDR2 SQIVND (reference sequence). The CDR3 extends over 13 amino acids. After removal of 3 bases from V and 15 bases from J, the junction contained 9 bases not matched to a gene. In DNA form, the CDR3 reads TGTGCCAGTAGTATTCTACGGACAGGGAGGTTGTTTTTT. Amino acids: CASSILRTGRLFF. Full variable domain (missing parts from reference TRBV19 and TRBJ1-4): DGGITQSPKYLFRKEGQNVTLSCEQNLNHDAMYWYRQDPGQGLRLIYYSQIVNDFQKGDIAEGYSVSREKKESFPLTVTSAQKNPTAFYLCASSILRTGRLFFGSGTQLSVL.

The chain is built from TRBV29-1 and TRBJ1-2; TRBD1 agrees at 7 bases. Germline values: CDR1 SQVTM, CDR2 ANQGSEA. This CDR3 is built from 13 residues. Unmatched junction bases numbered 7, after V lost 6 bases and J lost 3 bases. The CDR3 is CSVETGSDYGYTF. The CDR3 nucleotides read TGCAGCGTAGAGACAGGGAGCGACTATGGCTACACCTTC. The full variable domain, completed using reference TRBV29-1 and TRBJ1-2, is SAVISQKPSRDICQRGTSLTIQCQVDSQVTMMFWYRQQPGQSLTLIATANQGSEATYESGFVIDKFPISRPNLTFSTLTVSNMSPEDSSIYLCSVETGSDYGYTFGSGTRLTVV.

Remarks on this clone: The sample holds other DNA sequences that translate to the same CDR3. CDR3 residues: CASSISGLNRGGIQYF. In DNA, the CDR3 is TGTGCCAGTAGTATTTCGGGGTTAAACAGGGGGGGCATTCAGTACTTC. The chain uses TRBV19 and TRBJ2-4; D might be TRBD1 (8 bases). The CDR3 runs 16 residues. The ends were cut back, 3 bases at V and 9 bases at J, with 21 bases in the middle. In germline, CDR1 is LNHDA, CDR2 SQIVND (reference sequence).

About this clone: Other DNA sequences in this specimen translate into the identical CDR3. The V and J genes are TRBV24-1 and TRBJ1-2, with D uncertain. Germline CDR1 reads KGHDR; CDR2 reads SFDVKD. This CDR3 comprises 12 residues. V was pared by 6 bases and J by 2 bases, with 6 bases between. CDR3 sequence: CATSPGNYGYTF. The CDR3 DNA sequence: TGTGCCACCAGTCCGGGCAACTATGGCTACACCTTC.

The rearrangement uses TRBV7-9 and TRBJ2-1; TRBD2 agrees at 10 bases. The CDR3 has 16 residues. Trimming at V came to 1 base and at J to 9 bases, leaving 9 bases not matched to a gene. Germline loops: CDR1 SEHNR, CDR2 FQNEAQ (reference sequence). The CDR3 region has the DNA TGTGCCAGCAGCTTAGAGAGCGGGGGGGCCACAGGTGAGCAGTTCTTC. Translating it yields CASSLESGGATGEQFF.

The chain employs TRBV21-1 and TRBJ2-3; the table gives TRBD2 as D, unverified against the DNA. TRBV21-1 is classified as a pseudogene. The length of the CDR3 is 13 residues. CDR3: CASTGGGVDTQYF. CDR3 nucleotides: TGTGCCAGCACTGGCGGGGGGGTCGATACGCAGTATTTT.

This chain connects TRBV7-2 to TRBJ2-7, with 9 bases fitting TRBD2. Germline-derived CDR1 and CDR2 are SGHTA and FQGNSA. Unmatched junction bases numbered 3, after V lost 1 base and J lost 2 bases. The CDR3 has 15 residues. Written as DNA, the CDR3 is TGTGCCAGCAGCTTAGGGGCGGGGGGGCCCTACGAGCAGTACTTC. Translated: CASSLGAGGPYEQYF.

V usage is TRBV24-1 and J usage is TRBJ1-2; the match to TRBD1 covers 11 bases. This CDR3 has 15 amino acids. CDR1 is KGHDR and CDR2 is SFDVKD in the germline V gene. J was trimmed by 8 bases and V by 3 bases; bases with no gene match: 7. This CDR3 is CATSDRGTGGLGYTF. The CDR3 DNA is TGTGCCACCAGTGATAGAGGGACAGGGGGATTAGGCTACACCTTC.

This clone appeared a single time. The chain has TRBV10-2 and TRBJ1-3; D not certain. Germline V gene sequence: CDR1 WSHSY, CDR2 SAAADI. This CDR3 contains 13 residues. V was clipped by 2 bases and J by 2 bases, with 4 bases between them. CDR3 sequence (DNA): TGCGCCAGCAGTGAGGACACTGGAAACACCATATATTTT. Amino acid sequence: CASSEDTGNTIYF.

This chain links TRBV11-2 with TRBJ1-3; a possible D gene is TRBD1 (5 bases). The CDR3 has 17 amino acids. CDR1 is SGHAT, CDR2 FQNNGV, per germline. V was trimmed by 3 bases and J by 2 bases, leaving 17 bases between them. The CDR3 DNA follows: TGTGCCAGCAGCTTGAGGATACGAAGGGGAACTGGAAACACCATATATTTT. This codes for CASSLRIRRGTGNTIYF.

The chain joins TRBV6-5 to TRBJ1-1; 7 bases agree with TRBD1. With V trimmed by 5 bases and J by 4 bases, 7 bases remained unmatched. The germline V gene encodes CDR1 MNHEY and CDR2 SVGAGI. The CDR3 consists of 14 residues. DNA of the CDR3: TGTGCCAGCAGTCCGACAGGGCTGAGCACTGAAGCTTTCTTT. Translation gives CASSPTGLSTEAFF.

The CDR3 region is CASSGGSGANVLTF. The CDR3 coding sequence is TGTGCCAGCAGTGGGGGTTCTGGGGCCAACGTCCTGACTTTC. This rearrangement joins TRBV25-1 to TRBJ2-6; D gene ambiguous. The CDR3 has 14 residues. With 4 bases removed from V and 1 base from J, the gap between germline ends came to 5 bases. Germline lookup yields CDR1 MGHDK and CDR2 SYGVNS.

The chain couples TRBV20-1 to TRBJ2-3; D is unclear. This CDR3 is 10 amino acids long. V was cut by 3 bases and J by 14 bases, with 12 bases left in between. The germline CDR1 and CDR2 sequences are DFQATT and SNEGSKA (reference sequence). CDR3 bases: TGCAGTGCTAGTTTGGACCGCCGGTATTTT. Amino acid sequence: CSASLDRRYF.